This TCR beta chain was sequenced in a study of blood T cells in healthy people across ages (dated by TCRdb to the mid-2010s). Regarding the study in general: In model experiments, template switching captured about one uniquely barcoded TCR beta cDNA molecule for every two T cells. The study measured age-related changes in TCR beta repertoire diversity using deep sequencing normalized with unique cDNA molecular identifiers. The donors were split into four age groups: young (average around 16 years), middle-aged (roughly 39), aged (62) and long-lived (approximately 80). To avoid experimental bias, donors of different ages were distributed randomly across sequencing lanes. The study analyzed two additional independent replicas of 1 million unique cDNA reads from the same blood draw for two donors, one aged 18 to 30 and one aged 80 or older. Results the study describes overall, beyond this receptor: Conclusive comparison of naive and antigen-experienced compartments was prevented by the profiling of bulk unsorted PBMCs. Observed TCR beta diversity correlated strongly with the percentage of naive T cells measured by flow cytometry. As age increased, observed TCR beta diversity per million T cells dropped in a roughly linear way, and a significant reduction was already evident by age around 41. Estimates of total diversity based on one million sequenced T cells were regarded as lower bounds and as underestimates. Compared with the aged group, the long-lived group had more naive CD4+ T cells, fewer expanded clones and increased TCR diversity, a pattern suggesting age selection. Donor CMV infection status was unknown, potentially confounding age-related changes in expanded clonotypes.

From the cysteine up to the phenylalanine, the CDR3 has a length of 14 residues. Of the read, only the CDR3 DNA is kept; its 42 bases are in frame from base 1. Via the germline V gene, CDR1 is SQVTM and CDR2 ANQGSEA. Trimming takes 7 bases from V and 2 bases from J, and the germline ends sit 15 bases apart. The donors were around 39 Caucasian individuals from Russia, aged roughly 6 to 90 years, who were systemically healthy. Each donor gave roughly 9 milliliters of peripheral blood, drawn into EDTA-treated Vacutainer tubes. PBMCs were isolated by Ficoll-Paque density-gradient centrifugation, with at least 6 million obtained per sample. Trizol reagent was used to extract total RNA from the PBMCs, yielding at least 5.5 micrograms per sample. Naive CD45RAhigh/CD27high T cell percentages were measured by flow cytometry on a PBMC aliquot from every donor. Receptors were amplified or captured by 5' RACE. The instrument given in TCRdb is Illumina HiSeq 2500. The second PCR ran for roughly 7 to 11 cycles and used a J-beta primer mix along with a sample-barcoded 5' primer. A unique molecular identifier was introduced onto each TCR beta cDNA molecule by a template-switch 5' adaptor carrying 12 random nucleotides. Each sample yielded at least 2.5 million CDR3-containing paired-end reads. First-strand cDNA synthesis was performed from all RNA using the Mint cDNA synthesis kit, with priming by a TRBC-specific oligonucleotide. Following uracil-DNA glycosylase treatment, a first 18-cycle PCR with universal primers M1SS and BC2_uni_R was performed on all cDNA. In the paper's pipeline: Normalization of each sample was performed by random selection of 1 million high-quality reads, each carrying a distinct molecular identifier. Reads with shared molecular identifiers were discarded instead of being binned into consensus sequences. CDR3 identification, clonotype clustering and error correction used MiTCR with a Q25 quality threshold and the strictest error-elimination algorithm. A nonparametric unseen species model with Euler transformation was used to estimate a lower bound on total TCR beta diversity. The public reads were reprocessed in TCRdb via fastp at Q25 and MiXCR, keeping in-frame beta chains. Every CDR3 protein is listed once, alongside the most common genes and DNA of its rows. Clone size and V and J calls follow TCRdb, not the original study. This sample gives hundreds of thousands of distinct CDR3 sequences in total; more than 50% of them show up just once. The ten biggest clones cover 25% to 30% of the sample.

This clonotype occurred a few times. Its binding antigen is unknown. Nothing much larger sits one base from this clone, and base qualities are not available. The receptor chain draws on TRBV29-1 and TRBJ2-1, with no D gene named confidently. The receptor's source is a man aged 35 to 55 in good health. What was sequenced was blood. The nucleotides read TGCAGCGCGTACCTCCCCGTGGCCTACAATGAGCAGTTCTTC. The resulting protein is CSAYLPVAYNEQFF.